Below, one T cell receptor (beta chain) is given with its context. Its antigen is currently unknown. The CDR3 sequence is 18 residues long. J lost 3 bases, V lost 2 bases, and 14 bases had no gene match. Germline loops: CDR1 MGHDK, CDR2 SYGVNS. CDR3 and TCR beta VDJ profiling relied on a genomic DNA template. MiXCR, run by TCRdb on the reads, gives a single entry per CDR3 protein. This sample yields some 200,000 distinct CDR3 sequences, of which around 48% are seen a single time; about 1.8% belongs to the top ten. The entry originates in a study of CD8+CD57+ T cells in acquired aplastic anemia. Sequencing was done on patients that had shown CD8+CD57+ cell expansion by flow cytometry. Broader study findings: Found in both controls and patients were some 31 CD8+ CDR3 sequences.

The chain couples TRBV25-1 to TRBJ1-2, with TRBD1 matching 8 bases. Source material: sorted CD4+, CD8+, or CD8+CD57+ T cells (not recorded which) from PBMCs. The TCR originated in a human donor with aplastic anemia. The CDR3 nucleotides are TGTGCCAGCAGTGAAGGGGGGGCAGGGGGCTCCATTGACTATGGCTACACCTTC. It codes for CASSEGGAGGSIDYGYTF.